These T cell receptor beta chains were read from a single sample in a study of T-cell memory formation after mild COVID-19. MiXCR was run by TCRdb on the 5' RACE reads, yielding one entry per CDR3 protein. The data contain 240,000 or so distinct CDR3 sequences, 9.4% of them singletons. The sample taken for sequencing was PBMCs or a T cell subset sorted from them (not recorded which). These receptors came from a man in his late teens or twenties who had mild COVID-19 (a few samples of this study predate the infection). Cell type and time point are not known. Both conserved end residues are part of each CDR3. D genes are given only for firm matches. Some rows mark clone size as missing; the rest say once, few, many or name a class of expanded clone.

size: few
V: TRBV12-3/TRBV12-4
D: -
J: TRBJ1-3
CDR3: CASRKDIGNTIYF
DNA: TGTGCCAGCAGAAAAGACATTGGAAACACCATATATTTT

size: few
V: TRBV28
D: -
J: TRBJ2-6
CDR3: CASSAEGAGANVLTF
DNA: TGTGCCAGCAGTGCCGAGGGGGCTGGGGCCAACGTCCTGACTTTC

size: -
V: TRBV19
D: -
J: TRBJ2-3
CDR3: CASGDLTDTQYF
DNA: TGTGCCAGTGGGGACCTCACAGATACGCAGTATTTT

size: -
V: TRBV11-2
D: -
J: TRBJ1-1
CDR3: CASSLTERVAEAFF
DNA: TGTGCCAGCAGCTTAACAGAGCGGGTCGCTGAAGCTTTCTTT

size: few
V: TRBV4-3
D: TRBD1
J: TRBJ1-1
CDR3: CASSQGPGGAWNTEAFF
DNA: TGCGCCAGCAGCCAAGGCCCAGGGGGGGCCTGGAACACTGAAGCTTTCTTT

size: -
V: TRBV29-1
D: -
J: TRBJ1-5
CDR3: CSVEVGVNQPQHF
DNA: TGCAGCGTTGAAGTAGGGGTTAACCAGCCCCAGCATTTT

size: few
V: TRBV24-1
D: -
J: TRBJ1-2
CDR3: CATSRGVGYGYTF
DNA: TGTGCCACCAGTCGAGGGGTTGGCTATGGCTACACCTTC

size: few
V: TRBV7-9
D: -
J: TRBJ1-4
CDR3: CASSFGLRSGEKLFF
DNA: TGTGCCAGCAGCTTCGGTTTGCGGTCCGGTGAAAAACTGTTTTTT

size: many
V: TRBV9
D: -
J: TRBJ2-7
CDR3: CASSVAPSDFAYEQYF
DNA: TGTGCCAGCAGCGTAGCGCCCTCGGACTTCGCATACGAGCAGTACTTC

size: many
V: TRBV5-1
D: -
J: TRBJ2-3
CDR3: CASSLDFTSTDTQYF
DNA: TGCGCCAGCAGCTTGGATTTCACTAGCACAGATACGCAGTATTTT

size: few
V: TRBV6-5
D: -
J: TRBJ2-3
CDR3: CASSYQTRDTQYF
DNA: TGTGCCAGCAGTTACCAGACCCGGGATACGCAGTATTTT

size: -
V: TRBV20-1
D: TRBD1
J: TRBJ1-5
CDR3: CSAARDSSNQPQHF
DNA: TGCAGTGCCGCCCGGGACAGCAGCAATCAGCCCCAGCATTTT

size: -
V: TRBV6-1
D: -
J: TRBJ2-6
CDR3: CASSEAHYSAGANVLTF
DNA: TGTGCCAGCAGTGAAGCGCATTACAGTGCTGGGGCCAACGTCCTGACTTTC

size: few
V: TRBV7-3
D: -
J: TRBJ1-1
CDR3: CASSEGPVGSTEAFF
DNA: TGTGCCAGCAGCGAGGGGCCGGTTGGGAGCACTGAAGCTTTCTTT

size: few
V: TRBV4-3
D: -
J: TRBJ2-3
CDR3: CASSPENSVPDTQYF
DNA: TGCGCCAGCAGCCCTGAAAATTCCGTCCCAGATACGCAGTATTTT

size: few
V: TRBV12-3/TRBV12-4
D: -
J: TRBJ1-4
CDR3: CASSLPHISEKLFF
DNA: TGTGCCAGCAGTTTACCCCATATCAGTGAAAAACTGTTTTTT

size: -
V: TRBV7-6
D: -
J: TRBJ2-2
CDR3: CASSLVPRENTGELFF
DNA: TGTGCCAGCAGCTTAGTTCCTAGAGAGAACACCGGGGAGCTGTTTTTT

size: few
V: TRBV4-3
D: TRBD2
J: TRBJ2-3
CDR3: CASSQTSGGTQYF
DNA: TGCGCCAGCAGCCAGACTAGCGGGGGTACGCAGTATTTT

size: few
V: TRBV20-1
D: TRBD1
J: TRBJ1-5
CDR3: CSARGGTVTGVAQHF
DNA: TGCAGTGCTAGAGGCGGGACAGTGACAGGGGTAGCCCAGCATTTT

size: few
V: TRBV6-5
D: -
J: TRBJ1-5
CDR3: CASTAGQYQPQHF
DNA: TGTGCCAGCACGGCAGGGCAGTATCAGCCCCAGCATTTT

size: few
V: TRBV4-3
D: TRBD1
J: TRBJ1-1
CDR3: CASSQDRLNTEAFF
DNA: TGCGCCAGCAGCCAGGACAGGTTGAACACTGAAGCTTTCTTT

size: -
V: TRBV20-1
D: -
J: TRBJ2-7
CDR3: CSAEQGKVYEQYF
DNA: TGCAGTGCCGAGCAGGGCAAGGTCTACGAGCAGTACTTC

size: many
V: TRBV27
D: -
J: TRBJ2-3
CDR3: CASSPEWGTDTQYF
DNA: TGTGCCAGCAGCCCCGAATGGGGCACAGATACGCAGTATTTT

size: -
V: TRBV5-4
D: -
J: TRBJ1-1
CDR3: CASSRGAGANTEAFF
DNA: TGTGCCAGCAGCCGGGGGGCCGGGGCGAACACTGAAGCTTTCTTT

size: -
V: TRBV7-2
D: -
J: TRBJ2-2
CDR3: CASSSGTVNTGELFF
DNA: TGTGCCAGCAGCTCCGGGACGGTGAACACCGGGGAGCTGTTTTTT

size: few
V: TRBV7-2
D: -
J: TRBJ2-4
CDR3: CASSPIARNIQYF
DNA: TGTGCCAGCAGCCCGATAGCGAGGAACATTCAGTACTTC

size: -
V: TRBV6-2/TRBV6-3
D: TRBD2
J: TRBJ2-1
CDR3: CASSYSMASGGYNEQFF
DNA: TGTGCCAGCAGTTACTCGATGGCTAGCGGGGGTTACAATGAGCAGTTCTTC

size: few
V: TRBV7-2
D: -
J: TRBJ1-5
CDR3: CASSVAAGPNQPQHF
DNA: TGTGCCAGCAGCGTCGCGGCAGGGCCCAATCAGCCCCAGCATTTT

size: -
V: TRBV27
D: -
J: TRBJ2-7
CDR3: CASSDQGAEQYF
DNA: TGTGCCAGCAGTGACCAGGGCGCCGAGCAGTACTTC

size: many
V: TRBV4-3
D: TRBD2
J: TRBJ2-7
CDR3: CASSPSLASGAYEQYF
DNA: TGCGCCAGCAGCCCCTCGCTTGCTAGCGGGGCCTACGAGCAGTACTTC

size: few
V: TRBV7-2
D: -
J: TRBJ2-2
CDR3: CASSPAEASGELFF
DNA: TGTGCCAGCAGCCCAGCAGAGGCTAGCGGGGAGCTGTTTTTT

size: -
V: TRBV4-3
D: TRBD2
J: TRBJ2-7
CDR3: CASSQDTGGASSYEQYF
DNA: TGCGCCAGCAGCCAGGACACGGGAGGGGCATCCTCCTACGAGCAGTACTTC

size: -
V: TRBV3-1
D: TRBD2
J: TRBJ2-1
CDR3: CASSQDRTSGGHEQFF
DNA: TGTGCCAGCAGCCAAGACCGGACTAGCGGGGGGCATGAGCAGTTCTTC

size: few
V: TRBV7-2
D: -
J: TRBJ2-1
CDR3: CASSLGARGTGYEQFF
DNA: TGTGCCAGCAGCTTAGGGGCTCGGGGGACGGGCTACGAGCAGTTCTTC

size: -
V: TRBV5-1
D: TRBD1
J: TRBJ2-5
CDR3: CASSQRDRGETQYF
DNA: TGCGCCAGCAGCCAACGGGACAGGGGGGAGACCCAGTACTTC

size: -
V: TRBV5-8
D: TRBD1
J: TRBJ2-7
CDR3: CASSLSGQGYYEQYF
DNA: TGTGCCAGCAGCCTCTCGGGACAGGGATACTACGAGCAGTACTTC

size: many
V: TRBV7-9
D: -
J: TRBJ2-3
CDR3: CASSFESTDTQYF
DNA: TGTGCCAGCAGCTTCGAAAGCACAGATACGCAGTATTTT

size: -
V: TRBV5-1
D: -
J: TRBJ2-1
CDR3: CASSPWTGFGEQFF
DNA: TGCGCCAGCAGCCCCTGGACGGGATTCGGTGAGCAGTTCTTC

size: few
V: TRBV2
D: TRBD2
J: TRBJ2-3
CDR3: CASSGASGGAGADTQYF
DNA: TGTGCCAGCAGTGGGGCTAGCGGGGGGGCCGGTGCAGATACGCAGTATTTT

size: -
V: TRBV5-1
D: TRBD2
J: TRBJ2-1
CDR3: CASSPMTSGTNEQFF
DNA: TGCGCCAGCAGCCCTATGACTAGCGGGACAAATGAGCAGTTCTTC

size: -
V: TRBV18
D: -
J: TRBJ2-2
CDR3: CASSPLRGNTGELFF
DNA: TGTGCCAGCTCACCACTGCGGGGGAACACCGGGGAGCTGTTTTTT

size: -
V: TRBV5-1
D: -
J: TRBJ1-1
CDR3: CASSLRGANTEAFF
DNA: TGCGCCAGCAGCTTGCGGGGGGCGAACACTGAAGCTTTCTTT

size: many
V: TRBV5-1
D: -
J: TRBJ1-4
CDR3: CASSLEEKEKLFF
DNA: TGCGCCAGCAGCTTGGAGGAGAAGGAAAAACTGTTTTTT

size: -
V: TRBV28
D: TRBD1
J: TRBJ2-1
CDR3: CASRFGWDRTGGVIDEQFF
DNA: TGTGCCAGCAGATTTGGGTGGGACCGGACAGGGGGCGTTATCGATGAGCAGTTCTTC

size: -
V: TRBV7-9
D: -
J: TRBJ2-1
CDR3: CASNRDEQFF
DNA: TGTGCCAGCAACCGCGATGAGCAGTTCTTC

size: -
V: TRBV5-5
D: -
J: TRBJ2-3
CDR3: CASSYGAGGTDTQYF
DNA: TGTGCCAGCAGCTACGGAGCTGGGGGCACAGATACGCAGTATTTT

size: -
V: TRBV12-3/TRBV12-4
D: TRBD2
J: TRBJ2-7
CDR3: CASSPQGGAEQYF
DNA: TGTGCCAGCAGTCCCCAGGGAGGGGCCGAGCAGTACTTC

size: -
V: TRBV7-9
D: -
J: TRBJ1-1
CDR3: CASSRDTQREAFF
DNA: TGTGCCAGCAGCCGGGACACTCAGCGTGAAGCTTTCTTT

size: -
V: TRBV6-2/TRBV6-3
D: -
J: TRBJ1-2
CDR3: CASSEAVPNYGYTF
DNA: TGTGCCAGCTCAGAGGCGGTTCCCAACTATGGCTACACCTTC

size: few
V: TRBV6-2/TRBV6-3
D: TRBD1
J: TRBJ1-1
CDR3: CASTTGTGNLNTEAFF
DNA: TGTGCCAGCACCACCGGGACAGGGAATCTGAACACTGAAGCTTTCTTT

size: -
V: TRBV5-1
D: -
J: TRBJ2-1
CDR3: CASVSGGAYNEQFF
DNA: TGCGCCAGCGTCTCAGGGGGGGCCTACAATGAGCAGTTCTTC

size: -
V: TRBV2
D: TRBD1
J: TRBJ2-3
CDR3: CASSEGGQYTDTQYF
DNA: TGTGCCAGCAGTGAAGGGGGACAGTATACAGATACGCAGTATTTT

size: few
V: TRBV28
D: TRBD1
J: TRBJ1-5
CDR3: CASSLNRGQGSNQPQHF
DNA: TGTGCCAGCAGTTTAAATAGAGGACAGGGAAGCAATCAGCCCCAGCATTTT

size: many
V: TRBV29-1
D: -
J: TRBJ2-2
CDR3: CSVVWGQTHTGELFF
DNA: TGCAGCGTTGTATGGGGGCAGACTCACACCGGGGAGCTGTTTTTT

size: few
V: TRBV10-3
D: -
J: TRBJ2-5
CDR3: CAISESQGPKETQYF
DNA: TGTGCCATCAGTGAGAGCCAGGGGCCTAAAGAGACCCAGTACTTC

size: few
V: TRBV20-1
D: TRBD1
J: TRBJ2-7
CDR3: CSADGPGRDRGFVQYF
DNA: TGCAGTGCCGACGGGCCTGGCCGGGACAGGGGGTTCGTGCAGTACTTC

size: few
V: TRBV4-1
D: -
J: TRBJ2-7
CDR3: CASSQGQGKVKQYF
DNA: TGCGCCAGCAGCCAAGGTCAGGGTAAAGTTAAGCAGTACTTC